The 20 T cell receptor beta chains listed next were all sequenced from one sample in a study of cytomegalovirus exposure and HLA in healthy donors. The PCR ran on 60 Vbeta and 13 Jbeta primers. Here immunoSEQ multiplex PCR was the method, and the copy in TCRdb shows in-frame clones only, minus some. This table holds about 180,000 clones, roughly four fifths found once. Sequencing input: PBMCs. All receptors come from a woman younger than 30 in good health and CMV-seropositive.

This clone appeared once. The J gene is TRBJ2-7, the V gene TRBV19, with TRBD1 matching over 8 bases. The CDR3 extends over 15 amino acids. V shed 6 bases, J shed 0 bases, and the junction held 7 bases outside the gene matches. Per germline, CDR1 LNHDA and CDR2 SQIVND (reference sequence). This chain's CDR3 is CASSPRQGRSYEQYF. DNA for the CDR3: TGTGCCAGTAGCCCCCGACAGGGGCGCTCCTACGAGCAGTACTTC.

The chain couples TRBV11-2 to TRBJ2-3; a possible D gene is TRBD1 (6 bases). In germline, CDR1 is SGHAT, CDR2 FQNNGV. V lost 5 bases and J 2 bases, leaving 8 bases between the germline ends. This CDR3 has 13 residues. In DNA, the CDR3 is TGTGCCAGCAGCCCAGGGGCCACAGATACGCAGTATTTT. Its translation: CASSPGATDTQYF.

J is TRBJ2-2 and V is TRBV19, with 12 bases identical to TRBD1. The CDR3 is 14 residues long. After removal of 6 bases from V and 7 bases from J, the junction contained 3 bases not matched to a gene. Per the germline V gene, CDR1 is LNHDA and CDR2 is SQIVND (reference sequence). The CDR3 DNA follows: TGTGCCAGTAGGGGACAGGGGGCCGACGGGGAGCTGTTTTTT. Protein product: CASRGQGADGELFF.

The chain links TRBV28 to TRBJ2-5, with D unclear. The V and J ends lost 5 bases and 2 bases respectively, with 9 bases between them. Germline CDR1 reads MDHEN; CDR2 reads SYDVKM. This CDR3 region has 13 residues. CDR3 DNA sequence: TGTGCCAGCAGTCAACTTATTCAAGAGACCCAGTACTTC. Encoded protein: CASSQLIQETQYF.

In DNA form, the CDR3 reads TGTGCCAGCAGACCCAGGGGGGAACCTGGGGCCAACGTCCTGACTTTC. It codes for CASRPRGEPGANVLTF. The chain carries TRBV7-9 and TRBJ2-6; a possible D gene is TRBD1 (7 bases). The V gene's germline CDR1 is SEHNR and CDR2 FQNEAQ (reference sequence). V was clipped by 6 bases and J by 2 bases, with 14 bases between them. The CDR3 runs to 16 residues.

This clone was observed a few times. One junction end does not reproduce the germline sequence, and a read error may be involved. This chain joins TRBV5-1 and TRBJ2-3; D is undetermined. The CDR3 extends over 9 amino acids. In germline, CDR1 is SGHRS, CDR2 YFSETQ. The CDR3 loop is CASSSPTPF. The CDR3 DNA reads TGCGCCAGCAGCTCTCCTACGCCTTTT.

This sequence joins TRBV5-4 and TRBJ2-7; D uncertain. V was shortened by 0 bases and J by 3 bases, with 7 bases between the two germline ends. Germline CDR1 is SGHNT and CDR2 is YYREEE (reference sequence). The CDR3 is 13 residues long. The CDR3 coding sequence is TGTGCCAGCAGCTTGGGACGGAGCTACGAGCAGTACTTC. Encoded protein: CASSLGRSYEQYF.

The V and J genes are TRBV5-6 and TRBJ1-3; 8 bases match TRBD1. The CDR3 runs to 17 residues. Germline V gene sequence: CDR1 SGHDT, CDR2 YYEEEE. J lost 7 bases, V lost 0 bases, and 12 bases had no gene match. CDR3 DNA sequence: TGTGCCAGCAGCTTGGAGGGGCAGGGGGCCAGCTCGAACACCATATATTTT. Residues: CASSLEGQGASSNTIYF. The whole variable domain, remainder taken from reference TRBV5-6 and TRBJ1-3, is DAGVTQSPTHLIKTRGQQVTLRCSPKSGHDTVSWYQQALGQGPQFIFQYYEEEERQRGNFPDRFSGHQFPNYSSELNVNALLLGDSALYLCASSLEGQGASSNTIYFGEGSWLTVV.

J is TRBJ2-3 and V is TRBV4-3, with TRBD1 matching 7 bases. The CDR3 covers 17 residues. Germline V lookup: CDR1 LGHNA, CDR2 YSLEER. The junction had 12 bases not matched to a gene; V was cut back by 3 bases and J by 3 bases. As DNA, the CDR3 is TGCGCCAGCAGCCAGGCACCAGGGGGAGTAAGGACAGATACGCAGTATTTT. Protein sequence: CASSQAPGGVRTDTQYF.

The V gene is TRBV27, the J gene TRBJ2-5; a possible D gene is TRBD2 (6 bases). Deletions cut 3 bases from V and 5 bases from J, with 16 bases between. CDR1 is MNHEY, CDR2 SMNVEV, per germline (reference sequence). This CDR3 has 15 amino acids. The CDR3 loop is CASSFLARRSETQYF. The CDR3 region has the DNA TGTGCCAGCAGTTTCCTAGCGCGACGATCCGAGACCCAGTACTTC.

The sample holds a few counts of this clone. The chain couples TRBV28 to TRBJ2-5, with TRBD1 matching 9 bases. Per germline, CDR1 MDHEN and CDR2 SYDVKM. The CDR3 spans 17 residues. Trimming cost V 5 bases and J 5 bases; bases outside gene matches: 15. The CDR3 spells CASSPPSGTGMEETQYF. The DNA for the CDR3 is TGTGCCAGCAGTCCGCCTTCCGGGACAGGGATGGAGGAGACCCAGTACTTC. The whole variable domain, filled in from reference TRBV28 and TRBJ2-5, reads DVKVTQSSRYLVKRTGEKVFLECVQDMDHENMFWYRQDPGLGLRLIYFSYDVKMKEKGDIPEGYSVSREKKERFSLILESASTNQTSMYLCASSPPSGTGMEETQYFGPGTRLLVL.

The genes are TRBV9 and TRBJ2-5; 11 bases are shared with TRBD2. With V trimmed by 4 bases and J by 7 bases, 18 bases remained unmatched. CDR3 length: 18 residues. Germline CDR1 is SGDLS and CDR2 is YYNGEE. Here the CDR3 reads CASSPSYRVAGGSGTQYF. The CDR3 DNA reads TGTGCCAGCAGCCCAAGCTACCGTGTAGCGGGGGGGTCAGGGACCCAGTACTTC.

The rearrangement uses TRBV6-5 and TRBJ2-1; 7 bases match TRBD1. CDR1 and CDR2 (germline): MNHEY, SVGAGI. This CDR3 has 15 residues. J gave up 7 bases and V 7 bases, and 13 bases lay outside the gene matches. The CDR3 region has the DNA TGTGCCAGCATGGTGAGACAGGGTTTTTTTAATGAGCAGTTCTTC. Protein sequence: CASMVRQGFFNEQFF.

V and J are TRBV19 and TRBJ1-1, with D maybe TRBD1 (6 bases). CDR3 length: 12 amino acids. The germline V gene encodes CDR1 LNHDA and CDR2 SQIVND (reference sequence). V dropped 3 bases and J dropped 6 bases, with 8 bases sitting between them. CDR3 coding DNA: TGTGCCAGTAGTATGAAGGGGGCTGAAGCTTTCTTT. Protein sequence: CASSMKGAEAFF.

Only one count was recorded for this clone. V gene TRBV7-6 combines with J gene TRBJ2-1; possibly TRBD1 for D (6 bases). Trimming removed 4 bases at V and 9 bases at J, with 19 bases between. Per the germline V gene, CDR1 is SGHVS and CDR2 is FNYEAQ. The CDR3 extends over 15 amino acids. In DNA form, the CDR3 reads TGTGCCAGCAGCTCTCCTGTGCCCGCAGGGGTTGAGCAGTTCTTC. Residues: CASSSPVPAGVEQFF.

The chain combines TRBV7-9 with TRBJ1-4, with TRBD1 as a possible D gene (5 bases). This CDR3 contains 15 residues. CDR1 and CDR2 (germline): SEHNR, FQNEAQ (reference sequence). Trimming stripped 7 bases from V and 6 bases from J, with 18 bases between. CDR3 sequence reads: CASTLDQGGDEKLFF. DNA for the CDR3: TGTGCCAGCACCTTGGATCAGGGTGGGGATGAAAAACTGTTTTTT.

This clone has a handful of counts. The rearrangement uses TRBV19 and TRBJ2-5; D is possibly TRBD1 (5 bases). Matching the DNA end better, TRBJ2-7 makes the J call doubtful. The V gene's germline CDR1 is LNHDA and CDR2 SQIVND (reference sequence). The CDR3 is 14 residues long. As DNA, the CDR3 is TGTGCCAGCAGGGCAGGGCAGGGTAGGAACGAGCAGTACTTC. It yields the protein CASRAGQGRNEQYF.

The V call is TRBV15, the J call TRBJ2-1; a possible D gene is TRBD1 (6 bases). Germline CDR1 reads LNHNV; CDR2 reads YYDKDF (reference sequence). The CDR3 sequence is 13 residues long. The V and J ends lost 3 bases and 4 bases respectively, with 7 bases between them. CDR3: CATSRGAYNEQFF. Written as DNA, the CDR3 is TGTGCCACCAGCAGGGGGGCTTACAATGAGCAGTTCTTC.

There are a few counts of this clone. V and J are TRBV4-2 and TRBJ2-1; 7 bases are shared with TRBD2. The CDR3 covers 15 residues. Germline CDR1 and CDR2: LGHNA and YNFKEQ. Trimming took 5 bases from V and 7 from J; bases not matched to a gene: 11. The CDR3 DNA reads TGTGCCAGCAGCTACCCGGGACTAATGAGAAATGAGCAGTTCTTC. This sequence encodes CASSYPGLMRNEQFF.

The genes are TRBV19 and TRBJ1-6, with D possibly being TRBD1 (5 bases). CDR3 size: 15 residues. V was clipped by 10 bases and J by 2 bases, with 15 bases between them. Germline CDR1 reads LNHDA; CDR2 reads SQIVND (reference sequence). CDR3 bases: TGTGCCACCCGACACCCAGGGACCTATAATTCACCCCTCCACTTT. The encoded protein is CATRHPGTYNSPLHF. Complete variable domain (other parts from reference TRBV19 and TRBJ1-6): DGGITQSPKYLFRKEGQNVTLSCEQNLNHDAMYWYRQDPGQGLRLIYYSQIVNDFQKGDIAEGYSVSREKKESFPLTVTSAQKNPTAFYLCATRHPGTYNSPLHFGNGTRLTVT.